Presented here are 9 T cell receptor beta chains from one specimen sequenced in a study of blood T cell repertoires in COVID-19. The data were produced by immunoSEQ multiplex PCR, yet TCRdb's version contains in-frame clones alone and is incomplete. The sample has under 300,000 clones, over 75% seen once; the top ten hold approximately 1.9%. The sequenced sample consisted of PBMCs or T cells enriched from blood (not recorded which). Receptor source: a woman in her forties or fifties who had recovered from COVID-19.

The rearrangement uses TRBV29-1 and TRBJ2-1; possible D gene TRBD1, 5 bases. The V end was cut by 3 bases, the J end by 5 bases, with 8 bases between. The CDR3 totals 12 residues. Germline V gene lookup returns CDR1 SQVTM and CDR2 ANQGSEA. The CDR3 reads CSVEDINNEQFF. The CDR3 nucleotides are TGCAGCGTTGAGGACATCAACAATGAGCAGTTCTTC.

This clone was seen at least ten times. V and J are TRBV28 and TRBJ2-2, with D possibly being TRBD1 (7 bases). The germline V and J ends were trimmed by 6 bases and 0 bases, with 11 bases remaining between them. CDR1 is MDHEN and CDR2 is SYDVKM in the germline V gene. This CDR3 spans 15 amino acids. CDR3 sequence: CASRTGEANTGELFF. DNA of the CDR3: TGTGCCAGCAGAACAGGGGAGGCGAACACCGGGGAGCTGTTTTTT.

The chain is built from TRBV6-5 and TRBJ1-6, with TRBD1 matching over 8 bases. Germline CDR1 reads MNHEY; CDR2 reads SVGAGI. The CDR3 length is 14 residues. Written as DNA, the CDR3 is TGTGCTTCGGGGGACAGGAACTATAATTCACCCCTCCACTTT. Protein product: CASGDRNYNSPLHF.

This chain links TRBV27 with TRBJ2-7; D ambiguous. This CDR3 spans 15 amino acids. Trimming removed 3 bases at V and 4 bases at J, with 16 bases between. The germline V gene encodes CDR1 MNHEY and CDR2 SMNVEV (reference sequence). The CDR3 nucleotides are TGTGCCAGCAGTTTTTGGGCCCTTAACCCTTACGAGCAGTACTTC. Amino acid sequence: CASSFWALNPYEQYF.

V is TRBV19 and J is TRBJ1-1; possible D gene TRBD1, 6 bases. The length of the CDR3 is 13 residues. CDR1 and CDR2 (germline): LNHDA, SQIVND (reference sequence). V lost 10 bases and J 6 bases, leaving 18 bases between the germline ends. CDR3 protein: CATQDRISPEAFF. The CDR3 nucleotides are TGTGCCACTCAAGACAGGATCAGCCCTGAAGCTTTCTTT.

This chain uses TRBV19 with TRBJ2-3; possible D gene TRBD1, 6 bases. V was clipped by 5 bases and J by 0 bases, with 24 bases between them. This CDR3 is 19 amino acids long. The germline V gene encodes CDR1 LNHDA and CDR2 SQIVND (reference sequence). DNA of the CDR3: TGTGCCAGTAGTTCAACCAATTACAGGGCCACAACTAGCACAGATACGCAGTATTTT. Translating it yields CASSSTNYRATTSTDTQYF.

The gene calls are TRBV23-1 and TRBJ2-2; 7 positions agree with TRBD1. TRBV23-1 is an ORF; its function is uncertain. V dropped 6 bases and J dropped 0; count of bases not matched to a gene: 4. The CDR3 loop spans 15 amino acids. The CDR3 protein is CASRVGTANTGELFF. CDR3 sequence (DNA): TGCGCCAGCAGGGTGGGGACAGCGAACACCGGGGAGCTGTTTTTT.

The chain links TRBV18 to TRBJ2-7, with D perhaps TRBD2 (5 bases). V gave up 2 bases and J gave up 6 bases, with 8 bases separating them. Germline V lookup: CDR1 KGHSH, CDR2 LQKENI. The CDR3 is made up of 12 amino acids. In DNA, the CDR3 is TGTGCCAGCTCACCAGAGGGCCCCGAGCAGTACTTC. Protein product: CASSPEGPEQYF.

This chain joins TRBV12-3 or TRBV12-4 and TRBJ1-5; D is possibly TRBD1 (5 bases). The CDR3 totals 13 residues. The ends were cut back, 5 bases at V and 6 bases at J, with 11 bases in the middle. The CDR3 loop reads CASSGALGQPQHF. DNA of the CDR3: TGTGCCAGCAGTGGGGCGCTGGGTCAGCCCCAGCATTTT.